These 14 T cell receptor beta chains share one sample of origin, sequenced in a study of human T cells and chemical hapten exposure. One entry per CDR3 protein, called by TCRdb with MiXCR from the RACE reads. The table shows fewer than 200,000 distinct CDR3 sequences, with around 30% occurring only once. Time point given: patch test 3, about 24 weeks after DPC sensitization. As to treatment: therapeutic diphenylcyclopropenone sensitization with weekly scalp DPC. This sample comprised whole blood, obtained in connection with sensitization to the hapten diphenylcyclopropenone (DPC). These receptors were collected from a woman aged 18-29 years with alopecia areata. Some clones in this sample may be carry-over from other donors' samples.

The chain has TRBV24-1 and TRBJ2-3; D may be TRBD2 (5 bases). This CDR3 has 14 amino acids. The V end lost 4 bases, the J end lost 5 bases, and 12 bases lay between the germline ends. Germline CDR1 is KGHDR and CDR2 is SFDVKD. CDR3 amino acids: CATSDPRTRDTQYF. The CDR3 DNA sequence: TGTGCCACCAGTGACCCCAGGACTCGAGATACGCAGTATTTT.

The rearrangement links TRBV5-6 to TRBJ2-1; the D gene is possibly TRBD2 (6 bases). The CDR3 contains 14 residues. Germline CDR1 SGHDT, CDR2 YYEEEE. V lost 5 bases and J lost 6, with 15 bases in between. CDR3 DNA sequence: TGTGCCAGCAGAGTGGCGGGAATCGTCAATGAGCAGTTCTTC. Protein sequence: CASRVAGIVNEQFF.

This clonotype was observed a few times. J is TRBJ1-5 and V is TRBV18, with 7 bases matching TRBD1. The germline gives CDR1 KGHSH, CDR2 LQKENI. The CDR3 covers 15 residues. Trimming at V came to 2 bases and at J to 5 bases, leaving 6 bases not matched to a gene. CDR3 in DNA: TGTGCCAGCTCACCAACTCACAGGGGTCATCAGCCCCAGCATTTT. It yields the protein CASSPTHRGHQPQHF.

This chain joins TRBV20-1 and TRBJ1-2; D is ambiguous. Germline V gives CDR1 DFQATT, CDR2 SNEGSKA (reference sequence). The CDR3 runs 16 residues. The ends were cut back, 5 bases at V and 6 bases at J, with 25 bases in the middle. Here the CDR3 DNA reads TGCAGTGCTCCGTGGTCGCGTACATGGGCAGAAGATGGCTACACCTTC. Amino acids: CSAPWSRTWAEDGYTF.

The CDR3 reads CASGRDQFF. As DNA, the CDR3 is TGTGCCAGCGGGAGAGACCAGTTCTTC. The chain is built from TRBV6-2 or TRBV6-3 and TRBJ2-1; D is perhaps TRBD2 (5 bases). The V end lost 8 bases, the J end lost 13 bases, and 9 bases lay between the germline ends. CDR3 length: 9 amino acids. Germline lookup yields CDR1 MNHEY and CDR2 SVGEGT.

This clonotype was seen only a few times. V gene TRBV29-1 combines with J gene TRBJ2-5; 7 bases are shared with TRBD1. V lost 5 bases to trimming and J lost 5 bases; unmatched junction nucleotides: 8. The germline V gene has CDR1 SQVTM and CDR2 ANQGSEA. The CDR3 loop spans 13 amino acids. The DNA of the CDR3 is TGCAGCGTTATCCGGGACAGTGGGGAGACCCAGTACTTC. Residues: CSVIRDSGETQYF.

The CDR3 bases are TGTGCCAGCAGCGTATCTTTGAACACTGAAGCTTTCTTT. Its translation: CASSVSLNTEAFF. This chain joins TRBV9 and TRBJ1-1; D is uncertain. The V end lost 1 base, the J end lost 0 bases, and 4 bases lay between the germline ends. Germline V CDR1 and CDR2: SGDLS, YYNGEE. There are 13 residues in the CDR3.

The V and J genes are TRBV19 and TRBJ1-5; no firm D call. The V end was cut by 8 bases, the J end by 1 base, with 15 bases between. The CDR3 covers 15 residues. Germline-derived CDR1 and CDR2 are LNHDA and SQIVND (reference sequence). CDR3 sequence reads: CASSRVGRSNQPQHF. CDR3 nucleotide sequence: TGTGCCAGTTCCCGGGTGGGGAGAAGCAATCAGCCCCAGCATTTT. The whole variable domain, remainder taken from reference TRBV19 and TRBJ1-5, is DGGITQSPKYLFRKEGQNVTLSCEQNLNHDAMYWYRQDPGQGLRLIYYSQIVNDFQKGDIAEGYSVSREKKESFPLTVTSAQKNPTAFYLCASSRVGRSNQPQHFGDGTRLSIL.

The chain recombines TRBV20-1 with TRBJ2-1, with a possible D match to TRBD2 (6 bases). This CDR3 spans 16 amino acids. The V gene lost 6 bases and the J gene lost 1 base, with 19 bases spanning the gap. Germline V gene data show CDR1 as DFQATT and CDR2 as SNEGSKA (reference sequence). The CDR3 bases are TGCAGTGCCATAAATCCTGCGGGGTTATCCTACAATGAGCAGTTCTTC. Residues: CSAINPAGLSYNEQFF.

Many counts were recorded for this clonotype. The gene calls are TRBV29-1 and TRBJ2-1; no definite D call. V lost 5 bases and J 7 bases, leaving 6 bases between the germline ends. The CDR3 loop spans 10 amino acids. Germline V CDR1 and CDR2: SQVTM, ANQGSEA. CDR3 bases: TGCAGCGTTCGGATAAATGAGCAGTTCTTC. It codes for CSVRINEQFF.

The V call is TRBV29-1, the J call TRBJ1-2; unclear D gene. The CDR3 spans 12 residues. The germline CDR1 and CDR2 sequences are SQVTM and ANQGSEA. V was trimmed by 2 bases and J by 4 bases, leaving 8 bases between them. The DNA of the CDR3 is TGCAGCGTTGAAACCCCAGCCTATGGCTACACCTTC. The encoded protein is CSVETPAYGYTF.

This clonotype appeared a few times. CDR3 bases: TGTGCCAGCAGTGTTCGGCTGGGCGCTTTCTTT. Its translation: CASSVRLGAFF. The chain is built from TRBV2 and TRBJ1-1; D is undetermined. From germline, CDR1 is SNHLY and CDR2 FYNNEI. V lost 4 bases to trimming and J lost 11 bases, with 11 bases between them. This CDR3 contains 11 residues.

This chain joins TRBV4-3 and TRBJ1-2, with TRBD1 matching over 8 bases. V lost 3 bases and J lost 1; bases outside the gene matches: 10. The CDR3 length is 17 residues. The germline CDR1 and CDR2 sequences are LGHNA and YSLEER. CDR3 sequence (DNA): TGCGCCAGCAGCCAGGATAGACAGGGGAAGTATAACTATGGCTACACCTTC. This translates into CASSQDRQGKYNYGYTF.

This clonotype has more than one count but fewer than ten. The chain recombines TRBV3-1 with TRBJ2-7, with D maybe TRBD2 (6 bases). Germline CDR1 LGHDT, CDR2 YNNKEL (reference sequence). The CDR3 sequence is 17 residues long. The V and J ends lost 1 base and 5 bases respectively, with 21 bases between them. Here the CDR3 reads CASSQGLARIVVNEQYF. The CDR3 DNA is TGTGCCAGCAGCCAAGGGCTAGCGAGGATAGTAGTTAACGAGCAGTACTTC.